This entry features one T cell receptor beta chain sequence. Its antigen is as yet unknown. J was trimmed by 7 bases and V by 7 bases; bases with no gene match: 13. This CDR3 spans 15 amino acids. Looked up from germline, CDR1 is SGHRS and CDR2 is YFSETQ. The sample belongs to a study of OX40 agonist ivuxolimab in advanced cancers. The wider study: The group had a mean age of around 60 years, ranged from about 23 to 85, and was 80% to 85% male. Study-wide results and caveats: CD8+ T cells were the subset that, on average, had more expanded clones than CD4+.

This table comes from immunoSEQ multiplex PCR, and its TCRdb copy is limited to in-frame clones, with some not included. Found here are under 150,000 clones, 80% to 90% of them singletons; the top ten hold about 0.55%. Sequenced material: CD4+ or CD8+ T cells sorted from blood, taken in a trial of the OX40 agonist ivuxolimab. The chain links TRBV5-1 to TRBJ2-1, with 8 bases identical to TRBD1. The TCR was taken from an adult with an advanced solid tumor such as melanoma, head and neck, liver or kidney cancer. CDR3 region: CASQPPGTGKNEQFF. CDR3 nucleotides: TGCGCCAGCCAACCTCCGGGGACAGGTAAAAATGAGCAGTTCTTC.